This T cell receptor beta chain is drawn from a study of cytomegalovirus exposure and HLA in healthy donors. Study in general: Around 180 million T cells yielded some 120 million unique TCR beta sequences in earlier analysis.

Nominally healthy donors provided the samples, though records likely missed some immune exposures. Use of 60 Vbeta and 13 Jbeta primers characterized the PCR. TCRdb's copy holds only in-frame clones and misses some; the assay was immunoSEQ multiplex PCR. The repertoire holds 130,000 or so clones, with about four fifths as singletons. This CDR3 spans 15 amino acids. Germline CDR1 is SGHRS and CDR2 is YFSETQ. V shed 0 bases, J shed 6 bases, and the junction held 4 bases outside the gene matches. This receptor was obtained from a man aged 18-30 years in good health and CMV-seropositive. The chain has TRBV5-1 and TRBJ2-1; 9 bases agree with TRBD1. The sequenced sample was PBMCs. CDR3 in amino acids: CASSLAQTGGNEQFF. As DNA, the CDR3 is TGCGCCAGCAGCTTGGCCCAGACAGGGGGCAATGAGCAGTTCTTC.